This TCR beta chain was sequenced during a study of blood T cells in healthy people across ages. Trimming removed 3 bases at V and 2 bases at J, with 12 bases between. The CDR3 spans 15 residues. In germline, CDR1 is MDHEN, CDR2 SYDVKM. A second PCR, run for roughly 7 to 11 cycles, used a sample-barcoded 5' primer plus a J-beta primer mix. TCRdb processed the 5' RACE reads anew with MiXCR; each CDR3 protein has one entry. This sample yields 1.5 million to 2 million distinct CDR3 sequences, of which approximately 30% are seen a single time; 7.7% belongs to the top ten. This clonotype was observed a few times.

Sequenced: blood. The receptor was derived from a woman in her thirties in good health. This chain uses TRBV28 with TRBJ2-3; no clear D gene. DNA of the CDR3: TGTGCCAGCAGTTTTGCCCTAGTACCCACAGATACGCAGTATTTT. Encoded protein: CASSFALVPTDTQYF.